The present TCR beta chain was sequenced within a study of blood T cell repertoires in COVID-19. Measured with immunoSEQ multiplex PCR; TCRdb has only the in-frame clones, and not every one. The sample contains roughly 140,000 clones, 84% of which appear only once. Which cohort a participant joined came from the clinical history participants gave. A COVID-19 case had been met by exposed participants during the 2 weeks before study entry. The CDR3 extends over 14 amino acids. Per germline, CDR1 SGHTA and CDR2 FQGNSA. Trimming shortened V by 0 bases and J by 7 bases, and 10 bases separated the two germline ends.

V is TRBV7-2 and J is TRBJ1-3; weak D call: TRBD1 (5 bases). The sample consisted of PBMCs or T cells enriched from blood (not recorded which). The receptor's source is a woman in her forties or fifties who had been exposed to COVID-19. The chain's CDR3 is CASSLARGSNTIYF. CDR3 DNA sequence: TGTGCCAGCAGCTTAGCGCGGGGGAGCAACACCATATATTTT.